These 5 T cell receptor beta chains originate from one sample sequenced in a study of T-cell memory formation after mild COVID-19 (TCRdb year 2021). Receptor amplification or capture employed 5' RACE. The run used an Illumina NovaSeq 6000. TCRdb passed the public sequencing reads through fastp at Q25 and MiXCR, retaining productive beta sequences. Each CDR3 protein appears once, grouped with its most common genes and DNA. A total of 180,000 or so distinct CDR3 sequences appear in this sample, about a sixth of them only once. Together, the top ten hold approximately 2% of the sample. Source material: PBMCs or a T cell subset sorted from them (not recorded which). These receptors were obtained from an adult woman who had mild COVID-19 (a few samples of this study predate the infection). The sample titles of this study are shuffled in the database, so cell type and time point are left out; the donor was told from shared clones.

This clonotype was recorded a few times. The CDR3 DNA reads TGTGCCAGCAGCTTAGCGCTGGGGATTCGGAACTATGGCTACACCTTC. It encodes CASSLALGIRNYGYTF. V is TRBV7-8 and J is TRBJ1-2; D gene unclear. Germline V gene data show CDR1 as SGHVS and CDR2 as FQNEAQ. The V end was cut by 0 bases, the J end by 2 bases, with 13 bases between. This CDR3 has 16 amino acids.

This clonotype was seen at least ten times. The chain has TRBV5-6 and TRBJ2-5; a weak D match, TRBD1 (6 bases). Trimming took off 3 bases at V and 3 bases at J, with 6 bases between the two ends. The germline V gene encodes CDR1 SGHDT and CDR2 YYEEEE. The CDR3 is 12 amino acids. CDR3 region: CASSWTEETQYF. The CDR3 nucleotides read TGTGCCAGCAGCTGGACAGAAGAGACCCAGTACTTC. Combining the CDR3 with reference TRBV5-6 and TRBJ2-5 gives the whole variable domain DAGVTQSPTHLIKTRGQQVTLRCSPKSGHDTVSWYQQALGQGPQFIFQYYEEEERQRGNFPDRFSGHQFPNYSSELNVNALLLGDSALYLCASSWTEETQYFGPGTRLLVL.

This clonotype showed up many times. The chain joins TRBV12-3 or TRBV12-4 to TRBJ2-1; 7 bases align to TRBD2. CDR3 size: 13 residues. Trimming removed 8 bases from V and 8 bases from J; junction bases left unmatched: 9. This CDR3 reads CASLGLAVDEQFF. The CDR3 DNA is TGTGCCAGCCTGGGGCTAGCGGTTGATGAGCAGTTCTTC.

This clonotype was observed a handful of times. This chain connects TRBV28 to TRBJ1-2; no reliable D call. Germline CDR1 MDHEN, CDR2 SYDVKM. The ends were cut back, 6 bases at V and 7 bases at J, with 12 bases in the middle. The CDR3 totals 12 residues. CDR3 loop: CASSSPPRGYTF. Written as DNA, the CDR3 is TGTGCCAGCAGCTCCCCCCCCCGTGGCTACACCTTC.

V usage is TRBV5-5 and J usage is TRBJ1-5, with no clear D. Per the germline V gene, CDR1 is SGHKS and CDR2 is YYEKEE (reference sequence). The CDR3 runs to 14 residues. Trimming took 0 bases from V and 8 from J, leaving 12 bases between them. This CDR3 is CASSLAGGREPQHF. As DNA, the CDR3 is TGTGCCAGCAGCTTGGCGGGCGGGCGCGAGCCCCAGCATTTT.